Sequencing of this TCR beta chain was carried out in a study of blood T cell repertoires in COVID-19. Whole-study context: Material from acute and convalescent COVID-19 was sourced from the United States, Italy and Spain.

The CDR3 length is 15 residues. V was clipped by 8 bases and J by 1 base; unmatched bases: 7. Germline V gene lookup returns CDR1 LGHDT and CDR2 YNNKEL (reference sequence). Original data processing: The authors estimated nucleated cell counts from reference gene primer amplification. TCRdb keeps only in-frame clones here, not all; method: immunoSEQ multiplex PCR. The V and J calls and clone size are taken from that table; D and trimming were inferred from the DNA. The table lists about 110,000 clones, roughly nine tenths of them singletons. Source material: peripheral blood. This TCR derives from a woman older than 75 with acute or convalescent COVID-19. This chain joins TRBV3-1 (or the pseudogene TRBV3-2) and TRBJ2-7, with 11 positions matching TRBD2. The CDR3 DNA follows: TGTGCCAGCGGATGGACTAGCGGGCCATCCTACGAGCAGTACTTC. Translating gives CASGWTSGPSYEQYF.